This TCR beta chain originates from a study of T cell responses to AZD1222 COVID-19 vaccine (dated by TCRdb to the early 2020s). The study in broad terms: AZD1222 recipients with second doses at about 4 weeks or about 12 weeks were pooled, because spike-specific TCR depth and breadth did not differ between schedules. TCR sequencing covered more than 230 trial participants: roughly 200 given two doses of AZD1222 and 26 given two doses of MenACWY control vaccine. Trial participants were enrolled into age subgroups of 18-55, 56-69 and 70-plus years, which contained roughly 140, 27 and 60 TCR-sequenced participants, respectively. Here is what the overall study found, with its caveats: Vaccine-associated CD4 TCRs spanned the whole spike protein, with dominant responses in regions 160-218 and 743-854. Only a handful of AZD1222 recipients were SARS-CoV-2 seropositive at baseline, limiting conclusions about previously exposed vaccinees. Most participants were white British and females outnumbered males, and the authors suggested that clonal diversity may have been underestimated. A significant rise in spike-specific TCR breadth and depth was observed after two AZD1222 doses relative to day 0 and relative to MenACWY recipients. Because no samples from the day 14 peak response were available, repertoires could be characterized only after the peak T cell response. Epitopes outside the regions mutated in the B.1.351 and B.1.1.7 variants were reportedly recognized by nearly half of the unique spike-specific TCRs. In the small 56-69-year group, the increase in depth fell short of significance, most likely because of low power.

The sample's time point label is to be understood as: baseline before first vaccination. Vaccinee samples came from UK trials COV001 and COV002, including a single-blind randomized controlled phase 2/3 trial of AZD1222 (ChAdOx1 nCoV-19) in healthy adults. For TCRbeta chain sequencing, PBMC samples from trial participants were taken at day 0 and at day 28 after the second dose. The CDR3 spans 13 residues, from the cysteine through the phenylalanine. Only the CDR3 DNA is retained, 39 bases long and in frame from the first base. CDR1 and CDR2 are read off the germline V gene (reference sequence) as SSHAT and FNYEAQ. This clone has only a few counts. Its antigen specificity is not known. A read error may produce the germline difference seen at one junction end. The CDR3 regions of human TCRbeta chains were subjected to immunosequencing. Per the authors' processing: TCRs in the repertoires were matched against a reference library of SARS-CoV-2-specific TCRs that had been generated with the MIRA antigen-specificity platform. Breadth was defined as the fraction of unique TCRs that were SARS-CoV-2-associated, and depth was defined as the fraction of total T cells that were SARS-CoV-2-associated. Using the MIRA data, each spike-specific TCR was assigned both to the spike region to which the TCR was reactive and to a CD4 or CD8 class. Log10-transformed breadth and depth values were compared by one-way ANOVA with Sidak's multiple comparisons tests. This immuneACCESS table, as held by TCRdb, lists in-frame sequences with V and J called but not all clones. Of the missing ones, under half trace to an unresolved V gene in checked studies; the others have no known cause. From that table come the V and J calls and clone size; the DNA was used to work out D and trimming. Here the sample has under 100,000 clones; roughly 90% occur a single time. The ten largest account for around 4.9% of the sample.

The sequences come from peripheral blood, collected on day 0 of AZD1222 vaccination. The V and J genes are TRBV7-7 and TRBJ2-7; there is no confident call for the D gene. This clonotype originated in an adult in good health. In nucleotides, the sequence is TGTGCTAGCAGCTTCGATGCTGGCTACGAGCAGTACTTC. It encodes CASSFDAGYEQYF.